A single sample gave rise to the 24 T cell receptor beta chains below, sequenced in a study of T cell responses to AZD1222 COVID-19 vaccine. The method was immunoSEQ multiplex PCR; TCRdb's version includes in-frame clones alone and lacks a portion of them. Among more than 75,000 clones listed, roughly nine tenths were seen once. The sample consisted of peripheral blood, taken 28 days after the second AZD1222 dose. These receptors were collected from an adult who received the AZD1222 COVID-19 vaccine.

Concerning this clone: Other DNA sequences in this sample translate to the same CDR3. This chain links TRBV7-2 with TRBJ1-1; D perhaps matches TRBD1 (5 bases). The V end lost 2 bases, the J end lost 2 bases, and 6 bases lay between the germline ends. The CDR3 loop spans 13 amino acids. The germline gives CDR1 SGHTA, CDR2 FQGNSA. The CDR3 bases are TGTGCCAGCAGCTTACAGGGAAACACTGAAGCTTTCTTT. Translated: CASSLQGNTEAFF.

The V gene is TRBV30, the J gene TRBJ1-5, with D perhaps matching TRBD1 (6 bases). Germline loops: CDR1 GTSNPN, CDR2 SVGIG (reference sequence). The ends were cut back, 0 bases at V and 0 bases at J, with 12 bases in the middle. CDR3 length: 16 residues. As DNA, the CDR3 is TGTGCCTGGAGTGTAAGGGGGAGAGGTAGCAATCAGCCCCAGCATTTT. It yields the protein CAWSVRGRGSNQPQHF.

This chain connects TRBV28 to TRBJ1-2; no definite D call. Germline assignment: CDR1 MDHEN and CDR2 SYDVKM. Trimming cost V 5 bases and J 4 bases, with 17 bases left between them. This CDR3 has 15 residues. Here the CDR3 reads CASSQALRTFYGYTF. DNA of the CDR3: TGTGCCAGCAGTCAGGCCCTCAGGACCTTCTATGGCTACACCTTC.

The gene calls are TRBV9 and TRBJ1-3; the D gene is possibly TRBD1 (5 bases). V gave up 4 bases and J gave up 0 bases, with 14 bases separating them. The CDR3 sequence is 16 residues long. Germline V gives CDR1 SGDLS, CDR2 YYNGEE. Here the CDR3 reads CASSPGGSLSGNTIYF. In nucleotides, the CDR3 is TGTGCCAGCAGCCCTGGGGGAAGCCTCTCTGGAAACACCATATATTTT.

CDR3 loop: CASSLVSAGGRSTQYF. The CDR3 DNA follows: TGTGCCAGCAGCTTAGTTTCAGCGGGGGGGCGTAGCACGCAGTATTTT. The chain joins TRBV7-2 to TRBJ2-3; 10 bases align to TRBD2. This CDR3 region has 16 residues. The ends lost 1 base at V and 9 bases at J; junction bases unmatched: 10. Germline CDR1 reads SGHTA; CDR2 reads FQGNSA. Full variable domain (rest looked up from reference TRBV7-2 and TRBJ2-3): GAGVSQSPSNKVTEKGKDVELRCDPISGHTALYWYRQSLGQGLEFLIYFQGNSAPDKSGLPSDRFSAERTGGSVSTLTIQRTQQEDSAVYLCASSLVSAGGRSTQYFGPGTRLTVL.

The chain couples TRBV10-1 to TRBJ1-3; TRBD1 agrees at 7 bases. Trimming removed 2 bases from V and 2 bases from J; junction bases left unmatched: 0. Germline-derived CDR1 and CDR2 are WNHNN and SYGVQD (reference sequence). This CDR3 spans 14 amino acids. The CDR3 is CASSEDRAGNTIYF. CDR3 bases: TGCGCCAGCAGTGAGGACAGGGCTGGAAACACCATATATTTT.

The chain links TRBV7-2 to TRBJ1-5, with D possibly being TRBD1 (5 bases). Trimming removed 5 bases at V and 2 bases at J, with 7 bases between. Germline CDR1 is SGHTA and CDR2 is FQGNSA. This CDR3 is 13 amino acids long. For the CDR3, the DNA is TGTGCCAGCAGCCTACAGGGCAATCAGCCCCAGCATTTT. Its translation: CASSLQGNQPQHF.

CDR3 DNA sequence: TGTGCCAGCAGGGTGACAGGGGGAAGCACTGAAGCTTTCTTT. Amino acids: CASRVTGGSTEAFF. The J gene is TRBJ1-1, the V gene TRBV11-2; TRBD1 aligns across 9 bases. The CDR3 length is 14 residues. Germline V gene sequence: CDR1 SGHAT, CDR2 FQNNGV. Germline trimming cut 6 bases from V and 4 bases from J; bases unmatched to any gene: 6. Drawing the rest from reference TRBV11-2 and TRBJ1-1, the complete variable domain is EAGVAQSPRYKIIEKRQSVAFWCNPISGHATLYWYQQILGQGPKLLIQFQNNGVVDDSQLPKDRFSAERLKGVDSTLKIQPAKLEDSAVYLCASRVTGGSTEAFFGQGTRLTVV.

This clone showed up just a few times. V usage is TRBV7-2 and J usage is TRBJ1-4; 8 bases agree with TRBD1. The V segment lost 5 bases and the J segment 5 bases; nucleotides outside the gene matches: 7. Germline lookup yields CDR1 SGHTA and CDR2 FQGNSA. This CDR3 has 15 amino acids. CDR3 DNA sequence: TGTGCCAGCAGCCCAGACAGGGGCGTCAATGAAAAACTGTTTTTT. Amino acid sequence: CASSPDRGVNEKLFF.

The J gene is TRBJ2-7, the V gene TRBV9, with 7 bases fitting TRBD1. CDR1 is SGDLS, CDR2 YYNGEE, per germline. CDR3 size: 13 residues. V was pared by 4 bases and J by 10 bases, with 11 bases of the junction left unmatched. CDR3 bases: TGTGCCAGCAGCCCCGAGGAGACAGGGAGACAGTACTTC. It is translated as CASSPEETGRQYF. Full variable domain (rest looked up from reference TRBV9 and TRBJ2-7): DSGVTQTPKHLITATGQRVTLRCSPRSGDLSVYWYQQSLDQGLQFLIQYYNGEERAKGNILERFSAQQFPDLHSELNLSSLELGDSALYFCASSPEETGRQYFGPGTRLTVT.

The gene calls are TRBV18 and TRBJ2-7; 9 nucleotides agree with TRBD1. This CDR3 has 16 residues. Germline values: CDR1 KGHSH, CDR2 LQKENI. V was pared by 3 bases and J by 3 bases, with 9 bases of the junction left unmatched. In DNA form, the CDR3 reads TGTGCCAGCTCACCCTATTCTGGACAGGGGAACTACGAGCAGTACTTC. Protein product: CASSPYSGQGNYEQYF.

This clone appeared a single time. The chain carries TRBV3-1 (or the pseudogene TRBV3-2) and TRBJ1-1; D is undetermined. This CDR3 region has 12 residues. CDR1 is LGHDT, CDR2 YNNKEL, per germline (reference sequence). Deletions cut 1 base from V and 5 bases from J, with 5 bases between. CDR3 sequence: CASSQVGTEAFF. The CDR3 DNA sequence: TGTGCCAGCAGCCAAGTTGGGACTGAAGCTTTCTTT.

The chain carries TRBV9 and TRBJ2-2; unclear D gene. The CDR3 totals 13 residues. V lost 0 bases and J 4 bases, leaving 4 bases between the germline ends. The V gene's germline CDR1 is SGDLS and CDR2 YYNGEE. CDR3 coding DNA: TGTGCCAGCAGCGTAGTTAGCACCGGGGAGCTGTTTTTT. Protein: CASSVVSTGELFF.

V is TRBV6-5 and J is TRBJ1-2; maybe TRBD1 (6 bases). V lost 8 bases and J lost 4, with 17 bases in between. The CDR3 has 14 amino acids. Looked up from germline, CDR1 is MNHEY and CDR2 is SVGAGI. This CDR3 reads CASVSAGEAYGYTF. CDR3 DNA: TGTGCCAGCGTTTCGGCAGGGGAGGCCTATGGCTACACCTTC.

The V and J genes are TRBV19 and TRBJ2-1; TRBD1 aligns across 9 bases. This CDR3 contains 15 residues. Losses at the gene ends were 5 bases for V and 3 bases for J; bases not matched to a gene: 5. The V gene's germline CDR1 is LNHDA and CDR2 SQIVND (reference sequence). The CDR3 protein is CASSPDRGGYNEQFF. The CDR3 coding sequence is TGTGCCAGTAGTCCGGACAGGGGTGGCTACAATGAGCAGTTCTTC.

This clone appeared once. CDR3 sequence: CASRGQNSYEQYF. In DNA, the CDR3 is TGTGCCAGCAGGGGACAGAACTCCTACGAGCAGTACTTC. The rearrangement uses TRBV5-4 and TRBJ2-7; 7 nucleotides line up with TRBD1. CDR3 length: 13 amino acids. Losses at the gene ends were 5 bases for V and 0 bases for J; bases not matched to a gene: 2. Germline V gene data show CDR1 as SGHNT and CDR2 as YYREEE (reference sequence).

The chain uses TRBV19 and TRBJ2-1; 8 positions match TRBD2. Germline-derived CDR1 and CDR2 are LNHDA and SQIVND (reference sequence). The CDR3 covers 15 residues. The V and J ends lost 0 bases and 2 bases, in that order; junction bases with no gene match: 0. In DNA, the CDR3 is TGTGCCAGTAGTATAGACGGGGGGGCCTACAATGAGCAGTTCTTC. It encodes CASSIDGGAYNEQFF.

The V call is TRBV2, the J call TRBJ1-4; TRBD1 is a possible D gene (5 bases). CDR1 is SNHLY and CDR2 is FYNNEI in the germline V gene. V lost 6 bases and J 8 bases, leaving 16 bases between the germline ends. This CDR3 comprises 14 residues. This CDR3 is CASSAGTRREKLFF. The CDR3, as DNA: TGTGCCAGCAGCGCCGGGACTCGGCGCGAAAAACTGTTTTTT. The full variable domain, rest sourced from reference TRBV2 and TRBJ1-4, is EPEVTQTPSHQVTQMGQEVILRCVPISNHLYFYWYRQILGQKVEFLVSFYNNEISEKSEIFDDQFSVERPDGSNFTLKIRSTKLEDSAMYFCASSAGTRREKLFFGSGTQLSVL.

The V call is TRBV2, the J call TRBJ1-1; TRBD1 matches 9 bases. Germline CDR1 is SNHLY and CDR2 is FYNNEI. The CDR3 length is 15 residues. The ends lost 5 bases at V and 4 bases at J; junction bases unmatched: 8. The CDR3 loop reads CASSLTTGGGTEAFF. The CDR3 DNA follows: TGTGCCAGCAGTCTAACTACAGGGGGCGGCACTGAAGCTTTCTTT.

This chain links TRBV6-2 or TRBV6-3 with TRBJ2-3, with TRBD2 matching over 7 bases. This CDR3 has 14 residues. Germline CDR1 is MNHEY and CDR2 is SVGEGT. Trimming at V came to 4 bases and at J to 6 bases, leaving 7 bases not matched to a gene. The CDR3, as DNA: TGTGCCAGCAGTTTCACTAGCGATGTTGATACGCAGTATTTT. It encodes CASSFTSDVDTQYF.

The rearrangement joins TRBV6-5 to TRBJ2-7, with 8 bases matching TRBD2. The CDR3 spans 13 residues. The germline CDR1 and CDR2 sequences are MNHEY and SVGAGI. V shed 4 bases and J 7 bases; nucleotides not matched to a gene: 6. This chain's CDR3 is CASSSPGGREQYF. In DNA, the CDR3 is TGTGCCAGCAGTTCCCCGGGGGGGCGGGAGCAGTACTTC.

Here the CDR3 reads CASSLAFQGSSEQYF. The CDR3, as DNA: TGTGCCAGCAGCTTGGCTTTCCAAGGGTCTTCCGAGCAGTACTTC. The chain combines TRBV11-3 with TRBJ2-7; D is undetermined. CDR1 SGHNT and CDR2 YENEEA come from the germline V gene. CDR3 length: 15 residues. The ends were cut back, 3 bases at V and 6 bases at J, with 18 bases in the middle.

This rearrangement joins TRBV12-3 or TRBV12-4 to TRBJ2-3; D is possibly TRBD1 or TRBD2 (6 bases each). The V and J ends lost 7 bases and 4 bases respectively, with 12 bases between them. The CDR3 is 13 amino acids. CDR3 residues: CASTGASADTQYF. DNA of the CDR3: TGTGCCAGCACGGGGGCCTCCGCAGATACGCAGTATTTT.

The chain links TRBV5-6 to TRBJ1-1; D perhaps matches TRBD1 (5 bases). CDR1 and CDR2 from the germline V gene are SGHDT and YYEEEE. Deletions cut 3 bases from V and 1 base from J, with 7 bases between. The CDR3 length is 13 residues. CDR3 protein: CASSWGPNTEAFF. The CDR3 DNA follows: TGTGCCAGCAGCTGGGGACCGAACACTGAAGCTTTCTTT.